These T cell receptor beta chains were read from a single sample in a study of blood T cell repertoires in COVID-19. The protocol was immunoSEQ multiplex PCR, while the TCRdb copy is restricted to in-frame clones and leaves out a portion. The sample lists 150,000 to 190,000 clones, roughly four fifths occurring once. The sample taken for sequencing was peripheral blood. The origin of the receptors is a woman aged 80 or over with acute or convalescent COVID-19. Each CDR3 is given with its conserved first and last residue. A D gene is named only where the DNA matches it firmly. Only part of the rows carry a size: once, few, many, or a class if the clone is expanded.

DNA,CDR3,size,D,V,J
TGTGCCAGCAGTGACTCGTGGGGACTAGCGGGGGAGAGCTCCTACGAGCAGTACTTC,CASSDSWGLAGESSYEQYF,-,TRBD2,TRBV6-4,TRBJ2-7
TGTGCCAGCGGACCCGGGACAGGGGCATCCGAGCAGTACTTC,CASGPGTGASEQYF,-,TRBD1,TRBV6-6,TRBJ2-7
TGCGCCAGCAGCCTCCTGGACATGGCGACCACAGATACGCAGTATTTT,CASSLLDMATTDTQYF,few,-,TRBV4-1,TRBJ2-3
TGTGCCAGCAGCTCAGACAAAGGACTTAGGGGGGCCAACGTCCTGACTTTC,CASSSDKGLRGANVLTF,-,-,TRBV5-6,TRBJ2-6
TGTGCCAGCAGTTTTAGGAGCTCCTACGAGCAGTACTTC,CASSFRSSYEQYF,-,-,TRBV27,TRBJ2-7
TGTGCCAGCAGCCAAGATTTCCGGCAGGGGCCCTTAGAAAAACTGTTTTTT,CASSQDFRQGPLEKLFF,-,-,TRBV4-2,TRBJ1-4
TGTACCAGCAGCGACAACTCCGGACAGCACTATGGCTACACCTTC,CTSSDNSGQHYGYTF,-,-,TRBV7-9,TRBJ1-2
TGTGCCAGCAGTGAAGGGGGGCCTGCCTACAATGAGCAGTTCTTC,CASSEGGPAYNEQFF,-,-,TRBV2,TRBJ2-1
TGTGCCAGCAGCCCTCAGGGCCCTTCGATCGGCTACGAGCAGTACTTC,CASSPQGPSIGYEQYF,-,-,TRBV5-5,TRBJ2-7
TGTGCCAGCAGCTTTTATAGCAATCAGCCCCAGCATTTT,CASSFYSNQPQHF,-,-,TRBV7-2,TRBJ1-5
TGTGCCAGCAGCCCCCGGGAGACCCAGTACTTC,CASSPRETQYF,-,-,TRBV6-2/TRBV6-3,TRBJ2-5
TGTGCCAGCAGTTACGCGGGACAGGGGCACACTGAAGCTTTCTTT,CASSYAGQGHTEAFF,few,TRBD1,TRBV6-2/TRBV6-3,TRBJ1-1
TGTGCCAGCGGAAGGGGTGGTGAAAAACTGTTTTTT,CASGRGGEKLFF,once,-,TRBV27,TRBJ1-4
TGTGCCAGCAGCTTGTCAATGGACAGGGGAATCTCCTACGAGCAGTACTTC,CASSLSMDRGISYEQYF,-,TRBD1,TRBV5-8,TRBJ2-7
TGTGCCAGCAGGTCCCTAGGGGGCGCGTCGGCAACTAATGAAAAACTGTTTTTT,CASRSLGGASATNEKLFF,-,TRBD1,TRBV27,TRBJ1-4
TGTGCCAGCAGCCCTCGGGGGGCCGCTAGCACAGATACGCAGTATTTT,CASSPRGAASTDTQYF,-,-,TRBV7-8,TRBJ2-3
TGTGCCAGCAGCTTGTTGAACCCCGGGACAGGGTTCAATCAGCCCCAGCATTTT,CASSLLNPGTGFNQPQHF,-,TRBD1,TRBV5-6,TRBJ1-5
TGCGCCAGCACCATAGTCAACAGGGACCCTTACACTGAAGCTTTCTTT,CASTIVNRDPYTEAFF,-,-,TRBV5-1,TRBJ1-1
TGTGCCATCCACGGGGTACCGGGAACAGGGAACTATGGCTACACCTTC,CAIHGVPGTGNYGYTF,-,-,TRBV6-6,TRBJ1-2
TGTGCCAGCAAACTACATACGACTCGGGGTGGCTACACCTTC,CASKLHTTRGGYTF,-,-,TRBV27,TRBJ1-2
TGTGCCAGTAGTATAGTAGAAAACACTGAAGCTTTCTTT,CASSIVENTEAFF,once,-,TRBV19,TRBJ1-1
TGTGCCAGCATCCTGGGAGGGAGATCCTACAATGAGCAGTTCTTC,CASILGGRSYNEQFF,-,TRBD2,TRBV2,TRBJ2-1
TGTGCCAGCAGTGAGTTGGGCCTTAGCAATCAGCCCCAGCATTTT,CASSELGLSNQPQHF,-,-,TRBV2,TRBJ1-5
TGTGCCACCGAAGGGACAGATGAAGCTTTCTTT,CATEGTDEAFF,-,TRBD1,TRBV10-3,TRBJ1-1
TGTGCCAGCAGTTACGAGTCGCCCTTTAGCAATCAGCCCCAGCATTTT,CASSYESPFSNQPQHF,-,-,TRBV6-2/TRBV6-3,TRBJ1-5
TGTGCCAGTAATGACAGGGGTTTCAATCAGCCCCAGCATTTT,CASNDRGFNQPQHF,-,TRBD1,TRBV5-8,TRBJ1-5
TGTGCCATCAGTGGGACAAATCAGCCCCAGCATTTT,CAISGTNQPQHF,once,-,TRBV10-3,TRBJ1-5
TGTGCCAGCAGCTTAGCGGGAGGTGGGAAGAGCAATCAGCCCCAGCATTTT,CASSLAGGGKSNQPQHF,few,-,TRBV7-6,TRBJ1-5
TGCGCCAGCAGCGTGGACAGAATAAACACTGAAGCTTTCTTT,CASSVDRINTEAFF,-,-,TRBV10-1,TRBJ1-1
TGTGCCAGCAGCCGGGTGGGCTATGGCTACACCTTC,CASSRVGYGYTF,-,-,TRBV27,TRBJ1-2
TGTGCCAGCTCACCAGGGACAGGGTGGAATGAGCAGTTCTTC,CASSPGTGWNEQFF,-,TRBD1,TRBV18,TRBJ2-1
TGTGCCAGTAGTAAAACGGGGGGGCCCCACGAGCAGTACTTC,CASSKTGGPHEQYF,-,TRBD2,TRBV19,TRBJ2-7
TGTGCCAGCTCACCAGGAAGCAACCCAGGCGTCTATGGCTACACCTTC,CASSPGSNPGVYGYTF,few,-,TRBV18,TRBJ1-2
TGTGCCAGCTCACAGGGGATAGGCACTGAAGCTTTCTTT,CASSQGIGTEAFF,-,-,TRBV18,TRBJ1-1
TGTGCCTGGAGTGTACCATCTTGGGACAGGGGTTTAGAAGCTTTCTTT,CAWSVPSWDRGLEAFF,-,TRBD1,TRBV30,TRBJ1-1
TGTGCCATCAGTGAGCCGTTGGGACAGGGGGCGGGTGGCTACACCTTC,CAISEPLGQGAGGYTF,-,TRBD1,TRBV10-3,TRBJ1-2
TGTGCCACCGGACTAGCGTCCACCGGGGAGCTGTTTTTT,CATGLASTGELFF,many,TRBD2,TRBV24-1,TRBJ2-2
TGCGCCAGCAAAATTGGTAGCACCGGGGAGCTGTTTTTT,CASKIGSTGELFF,-,-,TRBV5-1,TRBJ2-2
TGTGCCAGCAGCCCCCTGGCGGGAGTACTCTATGAGCAGTTCTTC,CASSPLAGVLYEQFF,-,TRBD2,TRBV7-9,TRBJ2-1
TGTGCCAGCAGTTACGCCGGGGGTGGCGAGCAGTACTTC,CASSYAGGGEQYF,-,-,TRBV6-2/TRBV6-3,TRBJ2-7
TGTGCCAGTAGTATGGCGGGAGGGGACTCCTACGAGCAGTACTTC,CASSMAGGDSYEQYF,once,TRBD2,TRBV19,TRBJ2-7
TGTGCCAGCAGCCCGTGGCAGGGTCCCTCCGGCACAGATACGCAGTATTTT,CASSPWQGPSGTDTQYF,-,-,TRBV7-2,TRBJ2-3